The rows below give T cell receptor beta chains drawn from one sample of a study of blood T cell repertoires in COVID-19. Data came from immunoSEQ multiplex PCR; TCRdb stores just in-frame clones and leaves some out. The sample holds about 110,000 clones, more than 80% seen once. The source material was peripheral blood. The receptor set was obtained from a woman aged 40 to 49 with acute or convalescent COVID-19. Both conserved end residues are part of each CDR3. A D gene is named only where the DNA matches it firmly. Clone sizes are given selectively: once, few, many, or a class where the clone is expanded.

D gene,clone size,V gene,J gene,CDR3 protein,CDR3 DNA
-,-,TRBV20-1,TRBJ2-3,CSASQFSPYTDTQYF,TGCAGTGCTAGTCAGTTTTCACCTTACACAGATACGCAGTATTTT
TRBD2,-,TRBV5-4,TRBJ2-7,CASSLGGGAWEQYF,TGTGCCAGCAGCTTGGGCGGGGGGGCCTGGGAGCAGTACTTC
-,-,TRBV19,TRBJ1-1,CASSIWGGTNTEAFF,TGTGCCAGTAGTATATGGGGCGGTACGAACACTGAAGCTTTCTTT
TRBD1,-,TRBV27,TRBJ1-1,CATSPPPGQGNTEAFF,TGTGCCACCAGCCCCCCTCCGGGACAGGGGAACACTGAAGCTTTCTTT
-,-,TRBV4-1,TRBJ1-1,CASSPPRANTEAFF,TGCGCCAGCAGCCCACCGAGGGCGAACACTGAAGCTTTCTTT
TRBD2,-,TRBV2,TRBJ2-3,CATASGDPAGTDTQYF,TGTGCCACCGCTAGCGGGGACCCCGCTGGCACAGATACGCAGTATTTT
-,-,TRBV27,TRBJ1-5,CASSSLGNGNQPQHF,TGTGCCAGCAGTTCCCTCGGTAATGGCAATCAGCCCCAGCATTTT
TRBD2,once,TRBV9,TRBJ2-3,CASSAIAGGLHTDTQYF,TGTGCCAGCAGCGCAATAGCGGGGGGGCTTCACACAGATACGCAGTATTTT
TRBD2,-,TRBV5-4,TRBJ2-1,CASSSGTTSYNEQFF,TGTGCCAGCAGCTCCGGGACTACCTCCTACAATGAGCAGTTCTTC
-,-,TRBV7-2,TRBJ1-2,CASSLSSDSRYGYTF,TGTGCCAGCAGCCTCTCTTCGGACAGTCGATATGGCTACACCTTC
-,-,TRBV19,TRBJ2-1,CASSIRYNEQFF,TGTGCCAGTAGTATCCGTTACAATGAGCAGTTCTTC
-,-,TRBV9,TRBJ2-3,CASSVGVGGTDTQYF,TGTGCCAGCAGCGTAGGTGTCGGGGGCACAGATACGCAGTATTTT
TRBD1,-,TRBV11-2,TRBJ2-7,CASSSVRGGPYEQYF,TGTGCCAGCAGCTCAGTTCGAGGGGGCCCCTACGAGCAGTACTTC
TRBD2,once,TRBV5-6,TRBJ2-3,CASSRRGSGGRPSTDTQYF,TGTGCCAGCAGCCGGCGGGGTAGCGGGGGGCGACCTAGCACAGATACGCAGTATTTT
-,-,TRBV9,TRBJ2-2,CASSPRLTGELFF,TGTGCCAGCAGCCCCAGACTCACCGGGGAGCTGTTTTTT
-,-,TRBV4-3,TRBJ2-4,CASSPGSNRAKNIQYF,TGCGCCAGCAGCCCAGGGTCCAACAGAGCCAAAAACATTCAGTACTTC
-,-,TRBV14,TRBJ2-2,CASSHRGANTGELFF,TGTGCCAGCAGCCATCGGGGGGCTAACACCGGGGAGCTGTTTTTT
-,once,TRBV18,TRBJ1-3,CASSPSTSARSRNTIYF,TGTGCCAGCTCACCGTCGACCTCGGCACGGAGTCGAAACACCATATATTTT
TRBD1,-,TRBV4-1,TRBJ1-2,CASSSLGGGNYGYTF,TGCGCCAGCAGCTCCCTAGGGGGCGGTAACTATGGCTACACCTTC
TRBD1,-,TRBV7-2,TRBJ2-5,CASSPQTGGAETQYF,TGTGCCAGCAGCCCCCAGACAGGGGGTGCAGAGACCCAGTACTTC
TRBD1,-,TRBV6-2/TRBV6-3,TRBJ1-1,CASSYPGTGGRAFF,TGTGCCAGCAGTTACCCGGGGACAGGGGGCCGAGCTTTCTTT
-,-,TRBV2,TRBJ2-7,CASTPTPGPSYEQYF,TGTGCCAGCACCCCCACCCCCGGTCCTTCCTACGAGCAGTACTTC
-,few,TRBV27,TRBJ1-6,CATRGDSYNSPLHF,TGTGCCACCCGGGGGGACTCCTATAATTCACCCCTCCACTTT
-,-,TRBV3-1/TRBV3-2,TRBJ1-4,CASSQVSGREKLFF,TGTGCCAGCAGCCAAGTTTCAGGTCGGGAAAAACTGTTTTTT
TRBD1,-,TRBV5-1,TRBJ1-1,CASSSIPGQEAFF,TGCGCCAGCAGCAGCATCCCGGGACAGGAAGCTTTCTTT
TRBD1,-,TRBV13,TRBJ1-2,CASSLKQGAFTF,TGTGCCAGCAGCTTAAAGCAGGGGGCATTCACCTTC
TRBD1,-,TRBV20-1,TRBJ1-1,CSASNRGGTEAFF,TGCAGTGCTAGTAACAGGGGGGGGACTGAAGCTTTCTTT
-,-,TRBV18,TRBJ2-5,CASSRNNPAGVETQYF,TGTGCCAGCTCGCGCAACAACCCGGCAGGGGTCGAGACCCAGTACTTC
TRBD2,few,TRBV7-3,TRBJ2-5,CASSPSGDRQETQYF,TGTGCCAGCAGCCCTAGCGGGGATCGCCAAGAGACCCAGTACTTC
TRBD1,few,TRBV18,TRBJ1-1,CASSRSGGDGTEAFF,TGTGCCAGCTCACGATCAGGGGGCGATGGCACTGAAGCTTTCTTT
TRBD2,-,TRBV18,TRBJ2-7,CASSLGTSSNEQYF,TGTGCCAGCTCACTTGGGACTAGTAGTAACGAGCAGTACTTC
TRBD1,-,TRBV2,TRBJ1-5,CASRLTGFNQPQHF,TGTGCCAGCAGACTGACAGGGTTCAATCAGCCCCAGCATTTT
TRBD2,-,TRBV19,TRBJ2-3,CASSPGTSGEDTQYF,TGTGCCAGTAGTCCCGGGACTAGCGGGGAAGATACGCAGTATTTT